This T cell receptor (beta chain) was observed in a study of blood T cells in healthy people across ages (dated by TCRdb to about 2015). Study-wide context: Template switching captured roughly one uniquely barcoded TCR beta cDNA molecule per two T cells in model experiments. Using deep sequencing normalized with unique cDNA molecular identifiers, the study measured how TCR beta repertoire diversity changes with age. Donors were grouped into four age groups: young (average roughly 17 years), middle-aged (39), aged (around 60) and long-lived (approximately 78). To avoid experimental bias, donors of different ages were randomly spread across the sequencing lanes. For two donors (one aged 18 to 29 and one aged 80 or older), the study analyzed two additional independent replicas of 1 million unique cDNA reads from the same blood draw. Findings and caveats that apply to the study as a whole: Because profiling used bulk unsorted PBMCs, naive and antigen-experienced compartments could not be compared conclusively. Observed TCR beta diversity correlated strongly with the percentage of naive T cells measured by flow cytometry. Because donor CMV infection status was unknown, age-related changes in expanded clonotypes were potentially confounded. As age increased, observed TCR beta diversity per million T cells dropped in a roughly linear way, and a significant reduction was already evident by age 40. Estimates of total diversity from one million sequenced T cells were regarded as lower bounds and underestimates. Compared with the aged group, the long-lived group had more naive CD4+ T cells, fewer expanded clones and increased TCR diversity, suggesting age selection.

Systemically healthy Caucasian individuals from Russia, roughly 40 in total and aged roughly 6 to 100 years, were included as donors. Each donor gave approximately 9.4 milliliters of peripheral blood, drawn into EDTA-treated Vacutainer tubes. Ficoll-Paque density-gradient centrifugation was used to isolate PBMCs, with at least 6.5 million per sample. Total RNA, at least 5 micrograms per sample, was extracted from PBMCs with Trizol reagent. For every donor, an aliquot of PBMCs went through flow cytometry to measure the percentages of naive CD45RAhigh/CD27high T cells. This clonotype was seen only a few times. What antigen it recognizes has not been identified. Base-call qualities are not available, and no considerably larger clone is one nucleotide away. The library was made by 5' RACE. These reads were obtained on an Illumina HiSeq 2500. A second roughly 6 to 11 cycle PCR used a sample-barcoded 5' primer and a J-beta primer mix. A unique molecular identifier was introduced onto each TCR beta cDNA molecule by a template-switch 5' adaptor carrying 12 random nucleotides. At least 2.5 million CDR3-containing paired-end reads were obtained from each sample. First-strand cDNA synthesis was performed from all RNA using the Mint cDNA synthesis kit, with priming by a TRBC-specific oligonucleotide. All cDNA was treated with uracil-DNA glycosylase and then went through a first 18-cycle PCR with the universal primers M1SS and BC2_uni_R. In the authors' own workflow: Each sample was normalized by randomly selecting 1 million high-quality reads, each carrying a distinct molecular identifier. Instead of being binned into consensus sequences, reads with shared molecular identifiers were discarded. MiTCR, set to a Q25 quality threshold and the strictest error-elimination algorithm, was used for CDR3 identification, clonotype clustering and error correction. A nonparametric unseen species model with Euler transformation was used to estimate lower-bound total TCR beta diversity. The public reads were quality trimmed at Q25 with fastp and then assembled into clones with MiXCR by TCRdb, keeping productive beta chains. Records with the same CDR3 protein are collapsed into one entry carrying the most frequent genes and DNA. The V and J calls and clone size are TCRdb's, not the authors'. In all, the sample holds about 570,000 distinct CDR3 sequences, and 27% of those were seen once. Jointly, the top ten make up under 20% of the sample.

The CDR3 has 14 amino acids, counting the end cysteine and phenylalanine. Only CDR3 DNA is held: 42 bases, read in frame from base 1. Looking up the germline V gene yields CDR1 SGHTA and CDR2 FQGNSA. V sheds 5 bases and J sheds 0 bases, leaving 5 bases between their ends. Input material: blood. The clonotype comes from a woman in her 70s in good health. Recombination linked TRBV7-2 to TRBJ2-6; a tentative D call is TRBD2 (5 bases match). The CDR3 loop reads CASSRDSGANVLTF. The nucleotide sequence is TGTGCCAGCAGCCGGGACTCTGGGGCCAACGTCCTGACTTTC.